What follows are 4 T cell receptor beta chains derived from one specimen sequenced in a study of CD8 T cells in Susac syndrome. Random hexamers were used to reverse transcribe the RNA input (about 0.5 to 1 ug). MiXCR, run by TCRdb on the immunoSEQ multiplex PCR reads, gives a single entry per CDR3 protein. The sample has approximately 180,000 distinct CDR3 sequences; 90% to 96% are singletons. Source material: CD4+ T cells from PBMCs. The receptors come from a human donor with multiple sclerosis.

The rearrangement joins TRBV6-6 to TRBJ2-7; D gene unclear. Germline assignment: CDR1 MNHNY and CDR2 SVGAGI (reference sequence). Trimming took off 6 bases at V and 2 bases at J, with 8 bases between the two ends. The CDR3 consists of 12 residues. CDR3 in DNA: TGTGCCAGCAGCCCCGTCACCTACGAGCAGTACTTC. It yields the protein CASSPVTYEQYF.

The chain links TRBV29-1 to TRBJ2-3, with D perhaps given as TRBD1 or TRBD2 (5 bases each). Trimming shortened V by 7 bases and J by 2 bases, and 16 bases separated the two germline ends. Per the germline V gene, CDR1 is SQVTM and CDR2 is ANQGSEA. This CDR3 spans 14 amino acids. The CDR3 DNA follows: TGCAGCGCCGCCGGGGCATCAAACACAGATACGCAGTATTTT. This translates into CSAAGASNTDTQYF.

The chain is built from TRBV30 and TRBJ2-1; tentative D call: TRBD1 (5 bases). Germline V gene lookup returns CDR1 GTSNPN and CDR2 SVGIG (reference sequence). This CDR3 is built from 12 residues. Trimming removed 5 bases from V and 10 bases from J, with 15 bases in between. As DNA, the CDR3 is TGTGCCTGGGCCTCCCAAAACAGGGAGCAGTTCTTC. Amino acids: CAWASQNREQFF.

The J gene is TRBJ2-1, the V gene TRBV7-8, with TRBD1 matching 8 bases. V was clipped by 5 bases and J by 4 bases; unmatched bases: 7. The CDR3 length is 15 residues. Germline CDR1 SGHVS, CDR2 FQNEAQ. CDR3 sequence: CASSPSGQVYNEQFF. In nucleotides, the CDR3 is TGTGCCAGCAGCCCCTCGGGACAGGTATACAATGAGCAGTTCTTC.